The 27 T cell receptor beta chains listed next were all sequenced from one sample in a study of CD8 T cells in ankylosing spondylitis listed by TCRdb under 2017. The library relied on 5' RACE. For sequencing, an Illumina HiSeq 2500 was employed. Through fastp at Q25 and MiXCR, TCRdb rebuilt clones from the public reads, retaining in-frame beta chains. Each entry is one CDR3 protein sequence, shown with its most common DNA and genes. Within this sample are fewer than 250,000 distinct CDR3 sequences, with 8% to 11% of them counted one time only. The top ten clones comprise roughly 23% of the sample. The sample was blood, either unsorted or a sorted T cell fraction (not recorded which). Source of these receptors: a male donor with ankylosing spondylitis or in good health (not recorded which).

There are many counts of this clonotype. The V call is TRBV5-1, the J call TRBJ2-3; D call uncertain. In germline, CDR1 is SGHRS, CDR2 YFSETQ. The V gene lost 6 bases and the J gene lost 0 bases, with 8 bases spanning the gap. The CDR3 is 13 amino acids. CDR3 bases: TGCGCCAGCAATTGGGGTAGCACAGATACGCAGTATTTT. This translates into CASNWGSTDTQYF.

Comments on this clonotype: A much larger clonotype is one base distant, so this may be a read error. The chain employs TRBV3-1 and TRBJ2-1; 9 bases match TRBD1. From germline, CDR1 is LGHDT and CDR2 YNNKEL (reference sequence). This CDR3 has 15 amino acids. The CDR3 loop is CTSSQGTGLYNEQFF. The CDR3 DNA sequence: TGTACCAGCAGCCAAGGGACAGGGCTTTACAATGAGCAGTTCTTC.

This clonotype was detected ten times or more. The chain employs TRBV5-1 and TRBJ2-3; 9 bases agree with TRBD2. Germline V gene lookup returns CDR1 SGHRS and CDR2 YFSETQ. V shed 3 bases, J shed 2 bases, and the junction held 4 bases outside the gene matches. This CDR3 is built from 15 residues. The CDR3 DNA reads TGCGCCAGCAGCTCGGAGCGGGGGGACACAGATACGCAGTATTTT. Translated, it gives CASSSERGDTDTQYF.

The chain joins TRBV6-6 to TRBJ1-2; no clear D. The CDR3 covers 13 residues. Per the germline V gene, CDR1 is MNHNY and CDR2 is SVGAGI (reference sequence). V was trimmed by 6 bases and J by 2 bases, leaving 10 bases between them. The CDR3 region is CASSIDTNYGYTF. CDR3 nucleotides: TGTGCCAGCAGCATCGACACAAACTATGGCTACACCTTC.

This clonotype has ten or more counts. This chain uses TRBV5-1 with TRBJ2-3, with TRBD2 identical over 10 bases. The junction had 4 bases not matched to a gene; V was cut back by 5 bases and J by 1 base. CDR3 length: 15 amino acids. Germline V lookup: CDR1 SGHRS, CDR2 YFSETQ. CDR3 nucleotide sequence: TGCGCCAGCAGGGAGGGGACTAGCGGCACAGATACGCAGTATTTT. Translating gives CASREGTSGTDTQYF.

This clonotype was counted a few times. The chain has TRBV2 and TRBJ1-2, with 9 nucleotides matching TRBD1. The junction had 17 bases not matched to a gene; V was cut back by 4 bases and J by 5 bases. The germline CDR1 and CDR2 sequences are SNHLY and FYNNEI. The CDR3 contains 18 residues. CDR3 region: CASSGNKGKGQGGYGYTF. CDR3 coding DNA: TGTGCCAGCAGTGGGAATAAAGGGAAGGGACAGGGTGGATATGGCTACACCTTC.

The sample holds many counts of this clonotype. CDR3 region: CASSFEGEQPQHF. CDR3 bases: TGCGCCAGCAGCTTCGAGGGGGAGCAGCCCCAGCATTTT. This chain links TRBV5-1 with TRBJ1-5; D perhaps matches TRBD1 (6 bases). The CDR3 has 13 amino acids. From germline, CDR1 is SGHRS and CDR2 YFSETQ. Between the trimmed V and J ends, which lost 2 bases and 7 bases, there was a span of 10 bases.

This clonotype was observed a handful of times. J is TRBJ2-2 and V is TRBV15; either TRBD1 or TRBD2 may fit D (5 bases each). Trimming removed 3 bases from V and 7 bases from J, with 18 bases in between. Germline assignment: CDR1 LNHNV and CDR2 YYDKDF (reference sequence). CDR3 size: 16 residues. This CDR3 is CATSSLNRGVDGELFF. The CDR3 DNA reads as TGTGCCACCAGCAGTCTCAATAGGGGAGTGGACGGGGAGCTGTTTTTT.

This clonotype was counted only a few times. The CDR3 nucleotides are TGTGCCAGCAGCCAGTGGACTAGCGGGGGGGCGGATGAGCAGTTCTTC. This translates into CASSQWTSGGADEQFF. The chain has TRBV7-9 and TRBJ2-1; 15 positions match TRBD2. After removal of 5 bases from V and 8 bases from J, the junction contained 7 bases not matched to a gene. Germline V CDR1 and CDR2: SEHNR, FQNEAQ (reference sequence). This CDR3 contains 16 residues.

This chain links TRBV20-1 with TRBJ2-5; possibly TRBD1 or TRBD2 for D (5 bases each). The CDR3 is 14 residues long. Germline CDR1 and CDR2: DFQATT and SNEGSKA (reference sequence). V dropped 3 bases and J dropped 5 bases, with 16 bases sitting between them. The CDR3 nucleotides are TGCAGTGCTAGGGGACCGATTTTATGGGAGACCCAGTACTTC. Encoded protein: CSARGPILWETQYF.

This chain uses TRBV30 with TRBJ1-1, with no clear D. V dropped 0 bases and J dropped 1 base, with 6 bases sitting between them. CDR1 is GTSNPN, CDR2 SVGIG, per germline (reference sequence). This CDR3 comprises 13 residues. In nucleotides, the CDR3 is TGTGCCTGGAGTGTCGGCTCGAACACTGAAGCTTTCTTT. Protein: CAWSVGSNTEAFF.

This clonotype was counted only a few times. The chain recombines TRBV24-1 with TRBJ1-5; D is unclear. Germline CDR1 reads KGHDR; CDR2 reads SFDVKD. V was pared by 5 bases and J by 1 base, with 2 bases between. The CDR3 sequence is 12 residues long. The CDR3: CATSASNQPQHF. CDR3 sequence (DNA): TGTGCCACCAGTGCAAGCAATCAGCCCCAGCATTTT.

This clonotype was seen a few times. This chain joins TRBV24-1 and TRBJ1-2, with D possibly matching TRBD1 (5 bases). CDR1 and CDR2 from the germline V gene are KGHDR and SFDVKD. The CDR3 covers 12 residues. V lost 10 bases and J lost 5, with 13 bases in between. The CDR3 here is CATEDRRYGYTF. CDR3 bases: TGTGCCACTGAAGACAGAAGATATGGCTACACCTTC.

To note about this clonotype: A clone one base away is much larger, so this may be a read error. This sequence joins TRBV3-1 and TRBJ1-2; tentative D call: TRBD1 (5 bases). Per germline, CDR1 LGHDT and CDR2 YNNKEL (reference sequence). The CDR3 length is 14 residues. The CDR3 loop is CASGQPGSLYGYTF. The CDR3 nucleotides are TGTGCCAGCGGCCAACCAGGGAGTCTCTATGGCTACACCTTC.

The V call is TRBV20-1, the J call TRBJ1-1; possible D gene TRBD1, 6 bases. Trimming left V 7 bases short and J 1 base short, with 13 bases between. From germline, CDR1 is DFQATT and CDR2 SNEGSKA (reference sequence). CDR3 length equals 13 residues. DNA for the CDR3: TGCAGTGTTGGGGGCCGCCCGAACACTGAAGCTTTCTTT. Its protein is CSVGGRPNTEAFF.

This clonotype was found many times. The junction shows a germline mismatch at one end, possibly a read error. The rearrangement uses TRBV7-7 and TRBJ2-2; D remains ambiguous. Germline CDR1 is SSHAT and CDR2 is FNYEAQ (reference sequence). The CDR3 length is 13 residues. CDR3 region: CASSPQMAGELFF. In DNA form, the CDR3 reads TGTGCTAGCAGCCCCCAAATGGCTGGGGAGCTGTTTTTT.

Many counts were recorded for this clonotype. The chain uses TRBV20-1 and TRBJ2-7; 7 positions agree with TRBD1. Unmatched junction bases numbered 6, after V lost 3 bases and J lost 4 bases. The CDR3 contains 13 residues. The germline V gene has CDR1 DFQATT and CDR2 SNEGSKA (reference sequence). CDR3: CSASRGSTYEQYF. In DNA form, the CDR3 reads TGCAGTGCTAGCAGGGGGAGCACGTACGAGCAGTACTTC.

The CDR3 sequence: CASSRFKLAGGPPDTGELFF. DNA for the CDR3: TGTGCCAGCAGCCGCTTCAAACTAGCGGGGGGACCTCCGGACACCGGGGAGCTGTTTTTT. The genes are TRBV14 and TRBJ2-2; 12 bases align to TRBD2. The germline CDR1 and CDR2 sequences are SGHDN and FVKESK. V was pared by 4 bases and J by 3 bases, with 15 bases of the junction left unmatched. There are 20 residues in the CDR3.

In its sample, this clonotype was seen a few times. The V gene is TRBV5-6, the J gene TRBJ2-2; D ambiguous. CDR3 length equals 13 residues. V was shortened by 4 bases and J by 5 bases, with 9 bases between the two germline ends. In germline, CDR1 is SGHDT, CDR2 YYEEEE. DNA of the CDR3: TGTGCCAGCAGCCCCGACAAGACCGGGGAGCTGTTTTTT. It is translated as CASSPDKTGELFF. The whole variable domain, remainder taken from reference TRBV5-6 and TRBJ2-2, is DAGVTQSPTHLIKTRGQQVTLRCSPKSGHDTVSWYQQALGQGPQFIFQYYEEEERQRGNFPDRFSGHQFPNYSSELNVNALLLGDSALYLCASSPDKTGELFFGEGSRLTVL.

This clonotype has a count of ten or more. The chain is built from TRBV7-9 and TRBJ1-1; D may be TRBD1 (6 bases). Germline CDR1 and CDR2: SEHNR and FQNEAQ (reference sequence). The CDR3 covers 15 residues. The V end lost 8 bases, the J end lost 4 bases, and 20 bases lay between the germline ends. The CDR3 DNA reads TGTGCCAGCTCGACCGGGGGCAGGGAGGGCACTGAAGCTTTCTTT. This sequence encodes CASSTGGREGTEAFF.

This clonotype was detected ten times or more. The chain uses TRBV5-1 and TRBJ2-5; TRBD1 is a possible D gene (6 bases). The CDR3 is 18 residues long. Per the germline V gene, CDR1 is SGHRS and CDR2 is YFSETQ. Trimming cost V 2 bases and J 0 bases, with 20 bases left between them. As DNA, the CDR3 is TGCGCCAGCAGCTTTTTACGATCCGGACAGTTGTACCAAGAGACCCAGTACTTC. It encodes CASSFLRSGQLYQETQYF.

The chain recombines TRBV6-2 or TRBV6-3 with TRBJ2-5; D is undetermined. V was pared by 6 bases and J by 1 base, with 6 bases between. Germline V gene sequence: CDR1 MNHEY, CDR2 SVGEGT. This CDR3 has 12 amino acids. CDR3: CASSPFQETQYF. CDR3 bases: TGTGCCAGCAGCCCCTTCCAAGAGACCCAGTACTTC.

This clonotype was observed at least ten times. The V gene is TRBV5-1, the J gene TRBJ2-2, with a tentative D call TRBD2 (6 bases). Trimming shortened V by 4 bases and J by 2 bases, and 9 bases separated the two germline ends. Germline V gene lookup returns CDR1 SGHRS and CDR2 YFSETQ. The CDR3 runs 14 residues. The CDR3 bases are TGCGCCAGCAGCCCGGGAGTTAACACCGGGGAGCTGTTTTTT. Translating gives CASSPGVNTGELFF.

This clonotype was detected ten times or more. The chain is built from TRBV6-1 and TRBJ1-2; D perhaps matches TRBD1 (6 bases). The ends were cut back, 6 bases at V and 4 bases at J, with 18 bases in the middle. Germline V gives CDR1 MNHNS, CDR2 SASEGT. The CDR3 runs 15 residues. In nucleotides, the CDR3 is TGTGCCAGCAGCCTCGCCCGGGGGGGGCCCTATGGCTACACCTTC. Residues: CASSLARGGPYGYTF.

This clonotype has a count of ten or more. The chain links TRBV6-5 to TRBJ2-7, with D possibly TRBD1 on 5 matching bases. Germline V gene lookup returns CDR1 MNHEY and CDR2 SVGAGI. V lost 2 bases to trimming and J lost 5 bases, with 13 bases between them. The CDR3 length is 14 residues. The chain's CDR3 is CASSYEVRAHEQYF. CDR3 in DNA: TGTGCCAGCAGTTACGAGGTCAGGGCCCACGAGCAGTACTTC.

Many counts were recorded for this clonotype. CDR3 in DNA: TGCGCCAGCAGCTCTTCCGGGGGTTCCAGCGAGCAGTACTTC. It yields the protein CASSSSGGSSEQYF. The J gene is TRBJ2-7, the V gene TRBV5-1; D is possibly TRBD2 (6 bases). The ends were cut back, 3 bases at V and 6 bases at J, with 16 bases in the middle. The CDR3 is 14 amino acids. The germline CDR1 and CDR2 sequences are SGHRS and YFSETQ.

This clonotype has a handful of counts. The gene calls are TRBV7-2 and TRBJ2-5; 15 nucleotides match TRBD2. CDR1 SGHTA and CDR2 FQGNSA come from the germline V gene. The CDR3 loop spans 17 amino acids. Trimming took 4 bases from V and 5 from J; bases not matched to a gene: 8. CDR3 residues: CASSYGLAGGREETQYF. As DNA, the CDR3 is TGTGCCAGCAGCTACGGACTAGCGGGGGGGCGTGAGGAGACCCAGTACTTC.